A selection of T cell receptor beta chains follows, all from one sample in a study of regulatory T cells in long-lasting Graves disease. TCRdb re-derived calls from the multiplex PCR reads in MiXCR, one entry per CDR3 protein. The top ten hold 20% of the sample, which has about 360,000 distinct CDR3 sequences, about 16% seen once. These data are also associated with another study on T cells in Graves' hyperthyroidism and ophthalmopathy.

Sample: peripheral blood mononuclear cells (PBMCs), taken at new diagnosis, from a patient treated with antithyroid drugs. The source of these receptors is a woman aged 18-29 years with Graves disease. The CDR3 runs from the conserved cysteine through the conserved F or W. The D gene is left open where the match is weak. A row's size may be missing; if present it is once, few, many or a size class.

V,J,size,D,CDR3,DNA
TRBV28,TRBJ2-7,many,TRBD2,CASSLNGPQTSGGLGQYF,TGTGCCAGCAGTTTAAACGGACCGCAGACTAGCGGGGGGTTGGGGCAGTACTTC
TRBV7-8,TRBJ2-1,many,TRBD2,CASSLEILAGVNNEQFF,TGTGCCAGCAGCTTAGAGATACTAGCGGGAGTAAACAATGAGCAGTTCTTC
TRBV7-3,TRBJ2-3,many,TRBD1,CASSPTPTGVGTDTQYF,TGTGCCAGCAGCCCGACCCCTACAGGGGTAGGCACAGATACGCAGTATTTT
TRBV9,TRBJ2-2,NA,NA,CASSVGGGLGELFF,TGTGCCAGCAGCGTAGGAGGCGGTTTGGGGGAGCTGTTTTTT
TRBV5-1,TRBJ1-1,many,NA,CASSLHPGYGNTEAFF,TGCGCCAGCAGCTTGCATCCAGGGTATGGGAACACTGAAGCTTTCTTT
TRBV3-1,TRBJ2-2,NA,TRBD2,CASSIQRGYTGELFF,TGTGCCAGCAGCATCCAGCGGGGCTACACCGGGGAGCTGTTTTTT
TRBV7-6,TRBJ2-3,few,NA,CACSMRGGATDTQYF,TGTGCCTGCAGCATGCGAGGGGGGGCTACAGATACGCAGTATTTT
TRBV24-1,TRBJ2-3,many,NA,CATSRRDITTSTDTQYF,TGTGCCACCAGTCGCCGGGACATAACTACTAGCACAGATACGCAGTATTTT
TRBV5-1,TRBJ1-2,NA,NA,CASSWGGLEGYTF,TGCGCCAGCAGCTGGGGAGGCTTGGAGGGCTACACCTTC
TRBV5-5,TRBJ1-5,few,NA,CASSFSGDRNQPQHF,TGTGCCAGCAGCTTTTCTGGGGATCGCAATCAGCCCCAGCATTTT
TRBV6-1,TRBJ1-2,NA,NA,CASSPTQFPATF,TGTGCCAGCAGTCCGACACAATTCCCGGCGACCTTC
TRBV7-9,TRBJ2-7,many,NA,CASSLGEAIEGPPYEQYF,TGTGCCAGCAGCTTAGGGGAGGCTATCGAAGGCCCCCCCTACGAGCAGTACTTC
TRBV6-2/TRBV6-3,TRBJ1-1,many,NA,CASSELGLTEGTLKAFF,TGTGCCAGCAGTGAATTGGGGTTGACGGAAGGAACACTGAAAGCTTTCTTT
TRBV12-3/TRBV12-4,TRBJ2-1,many,TRBD2,CASSQIAGGPEEEQFF,TGTGCCAGCAGTCAAATAGCGGGAGGGCCTGAAGAAGAGCAGTTCTTC
TRBV3-1,TRBJ2-1,many,TRBD1,CASSGPRAWGTGTYNEQFF,TGTGCCAGCAGCGGTCCACGGGCTTGGGGGACAGGGACCTACAATGAGCAGTTCTTC
TRBV10-1,TRBJ2-2,few,NA,CASSWTNRNTGELFF,TGCGCCAGCAGCTGGACGAATCGGAACACCGGGGAGCTGTTTTTT
TRBV11-1,TRBJ1-1,many,NA,CASSFMGNTEAFF,TGTGCCAGCAGCTTTATGGGGAACACTGAAGCTTTCTTT
TRBV2,TRBJ2-3,many,TRBD2,CASRLPARTSVTDTQYF,TGTGCCAGCAGACTACCGGCCCGGACTAGCGTCACAGATACGCAGTATTTT
TRBV3-1,TRBJ1-5,few,NA,CASSLRQGSSQPQHF,TGTGCCAGCAGCCTTCGGCAGGGGTCTAGTCAGCCCCAGCATTTT
TRBV2,TRBJ2-2,many,NA,CASSVRHTGELFF,TGTGCCAGCAGTGTCAGGCACACCGGGGAGCTGTTTTTT
TRBV9,TRBJ2-5,NA,NA,CASSGGGSETQYF,TGTGCCAGCAGCGGGGGGGGCTCGGAGACCCAGTACTTC
TRBV4-2,TRBJ1-4,NA,NA,CASSQDVGSGKLFF,TGTGCCAGCAGCCAAGATGTGGGTTCGGGAAAACTGTTTTTT
TRBV4-1,TRBJ2-1,NA,NA,CASSQDWSGGNNEQFF,TGCGCCAGCAGCCAAGATTGGAGTGGGGGAAACAATGAGCAGTTCTTC
TRBV4-1,TRBJ2-7,many,TRBD2,CASSQELARPYEQYF,TGCGCCAGCAGCCAAGAACTAGCGAGACCCTACGAGCAGTACTTC
TRBV6-2/TRBV6-3,TRBJ1-5,many,NA,CASSEAQETQPQHF,TGTGCCAGCAGTGAAGCGCAGGAAACCCAGCCCCAGCATTTT
TRBV11-2,TRBJ2-7,NA,TRBD2,CASSQLAGDTSSYEQYF,TGTGCCAGCAGCCAATTAGCGGGGGATACTAGCTCCTACGAGCAGTACTTC
TRBV6-1,TRBJ1-2,NA,TRBD1,CASSRDRHNYGYTF,TGTGCCAGCAGTCGGGACAGACATAACTATGGCTACACCTTC
TRBV6-1,TRBJ1-4,NA,NA,CAAGQGGEKLFF,TGTGCCGCTGGGCAGGGAGGTGAAAAACTGTTTTTT
TRBV6-2/TRBV6-3,TRBJ2-7,NA,TRBD2,CASNREREGRYEQYF,TGTGCCAGCAATCGCGAGCGGGAGGGCCGGTACGAGCAGTACTTC
TRBV7-9,TRBJ2-7,many,TRBD2,CASSHRDYPWEQYF,TGTGCCAGCAGCCACCGGGACTATCCTTGGGAGCAGTACTTC
TRBV5-1,TRBJ2-7,many,NA,CASSLFGDEQYF,TGTGCCAGCAGCTTATTTGGTGACGAGCAGTACTTC
TRBV6-5,TRBJ2-7,few,NA,CASSYSGVRNEQYF,TGTGCCAGCAGTTACTCTGGGGTTAGGAACGAGCAGTACTTC